Reported below is one TCR beta chain. Its antigen specificity is not known. No base quality values were provided; no much bigger clone lies one nucleotide off. In the same sample, other DNA sequences code for this CDR3. The data originate from a study of blood T cell repertoires in COVID-19 (dated by TCRdb to the early 2020s). Context from the whole study: Samples from collaborators originated in the United States, Italy and Spain and spanned both the acute and convalescent phases of COVID-19. Samples were obtained from the ongoing ImmuneRACE study (first 160 participants) and from 1,200 or so subjects provided by 6 global collaborators. The repertoires were released in a freely available public database intended as a resource for research on the immune response to SARS-CoV-2. A de-identified subject ID, COVID-19 status, age in years and sex were almost always included in the sample metadata. Deeply sampled blood TCRbeta repertoires from subjects exposed to, actively infected with, or recovered from COVID-19 were included in the dataset. Where available, HLA class I and class II types were obtained from metadata supplied by the sample provider rather than from assay-based typing. The prospective study material was composed of cDNA or gDNA derived from T cells, B-cell-depleted T cells, or PBMCs.

Overall results and qualifications from the work: The amount of clinical and demographic metadata varied by source and participant and was provided uncurated.

Each collaborating institution followed its own protocols to collect whole blood in K2EDTA tubes. For TCRbeta analysis, collaborators shipped samples in one of three forms: frozen whole blood, isolated PBMCs, or DNA extracted from either of those sample types. The immunoSEQ Assay, a bias-controlled multiplex PCR, was used to amplify TCRbeta CDR3 regions from genomic DNA. Concerning the study's data processing: The number of nucleated cells in each sample was estimated from the amplification of reference gene primers within the assay. Sequence reads were collapsed and filtered to measure the absolute abundance of every unique TCRbeta CDR3 rearrangement. Productive Simpson clonality was computed per sample as the square root of Simpson's diversity index over productive rearrangements. TCRdb holds this immuneACCESS table with in-frame rearrangements only. Some clones are missing; in checked studies, unresolved V genes explain under half, and the rest has no known cause. V and J calls and clone size follow that table, whereas D and trimming were derived from the DNA. The table for this sample lists more than 200,000 clones; 80% to 90% of them were counted only once. The ten top clones hold almost 2% of the sample.

Looking up the germline V gene (reference sequence) yields CDR1 LGHDT and CDR2 YNNKEL. Reading from cysteine to phenylalanine, the CDR3 counts 12 amino acids. Just CDR3 DNA is preserved here, 36 bases in frame from base 1. Deletion took 3 bases off V and 5 bases off J, with a span of 7 bases between the germline ends. This receptor was identified in a man aged 25 to 40 with active or convalescent COVID-19. What was sequenced was peripheral blood. The rearranged chain carries TRBV3-1 (or the pseudogene TRBV3-2) and TRBJ2-5, and perhaps TRBD2 as D gene, on 6 matching bases. The sequenced DNA is TGTGCCAGCAGCCAGGCGGGGGAGACCCAGTACTTC. The encoded protein is CASSQAGETQYF.